The 20 T cell receptor beta chains reported below all come from one sample, sequenced in a study of T cells in Graves' hyperthyroidism and ophthalmopathy (dated by TCRdb to the late 2010s). The method behind the library was multiplex PCR. The reads were generated on an Illumina HiSeq 2000. The TCR beta CDR3 regions were amplified from the RNA transcripts. The TCR CDR3 was subjected to a first round of RT-PCR using the HTBI primer set and the Qiagen OneStep RT-PCR kit. Using fastp at Q25 and MiXCR, TCRdb reprocessed the public reads and kept productive beta chains. CDR3 protein sequences are deduplicated, and each keeps its most common genes and DNA. This sample holds 450,000 to 550,000 distinct CDR3 sequences; around a quarter were observed only once. 11% of the sample belongs to the ten largest clones. The material sequenced was blood. These receptors were taken from a woman aged 25 to 39 with Graves' ophthalmopathy.

This clonotype was recorded a few times. A much more abundant neighbour one base away suggests this may be a read error. J is TRBJ1-5 and V is TRBV6-5; tentative D call: TRBD1 (5 bases). V was cut by 4 bases and J by 3 bases, with 13 bases left in between. This CDR3 has 15 amino acids. Germline V gene data show CDR1 as MNHEY and CDR2 as SVGAGI. The CDR3 nucleotides are TGTGCCAGCAGTTGGGACCTCGGGTTCAATCAGCCCCAGCATTTT. It is translated as CASSWDLGFNQPQHF.

This clonotype was seen more than once but under ten times. The chain couples TRBV6-2 or TRBV6-3 to TRBJ1-5, with 11 positions matching TRBD1. J was trimmed by 5 bases and V by 2 bases; bases with no gene match: 14. From germline, CDR1 is MNHEY and CDR2 SVGEGT. The CDR3 runs to 19 residues. Written as DNA, the CDR3 is TGTGCCAGCAGTTACCTCTGGACAGGGGGCGGGGGCCTTTATCAGCCCCAGCATTTT. Amino acid sequence: CASSYLWTGGGGLYQPQHF.

To note about this clonotype: A much larger clonotype is one base distant, so this may be a read error. The V call is TRBV29-1, the J call TRBJ1-1; D unclear. The CDR3 is 12 residues long. The V gene's germline CDR1 is SQVTM and CDR2 ANQGSEA. In DNA form, the CDR3 reads TGCAGCATTGAAGATTACGGCACTGAAGCTTTCTTT. As protein: CSIEDYGTEAFF. Full variable domain (rest looked up from reference TRBV29-1 and TRBJ1-1): SAVISQKPSRDICQRGTSLTIQCQVDSQVTMMFWYRQQPGQSLTLIATANQGSEATYESGFVIDKFPISRPNLTFSTLTVSNMSPEDSSIYLCSIEDYGTEAFFGQGTRLTVV.

The CDR3 region has the DNA TGTGCCAGCAGTCAGAGCGCTACCGGGGAGCTGTTTTTT. This gives the protein CASSQSATGELFF. The V call is TRBV7-2, the J call TRBJ2-2; D remains unclear. Between the trimmed V and J ends, which lost 6 bases and 5 bases, there was a span of 10 bases. CDR1 is SGHTA, CDR2 FQGNSA, per germline. CDR3 length equals 13 residues.

This clonotype showed up many times. This chain uses TRBV6-2 or TRBV6-3 with TRBJ2-5; D is perhaps TRBD1 or TRBD2 (5 bases each). The CDR3 loop spans 13 amino acids. In germline, CDR1 is MNHEY, CDR2 SVGEGT. The germline V and J ends were trimmed by 9 bases and 2 bases, with 13 bases remaining between them. The CDR3 protein is CASHGWGQETQYF. The DNA of the CDR3 is TGTGCCAGTCACGGGTGGGGGCAAGAGACCCAGTACTTC.

The sample holds many counts of this clonotype. The chain couples TRBV28 to TRBJ2-7; 7 bases agree with TRBD1. The ends lost 5 bases at V and 6 bases at J; junction bases unmatched: 16. CDR1 MDHEN and CDR2 SYDVKM come from the germline V gene. This CDR3 contains 16 residues. CDR3 protein: CASSPSGTANAVEQYF. CDR3 DNA: TGTGCCAGCAGTCCCTCAGGGACAGCGAATGCAGTCGAGCAGTACTTC.

The chain recombines TRBV12-3 or TRBV12-4 with TRBJ2-7, with 7 bases aligning to TRBD1. The CDR3 has 14 residues. J was trimmed by 6 bases and V by 8 bases; bases with no gene match: 13. The CDR3 DNA follows: TGTGCCAGCCAATATAGGGGGCTTCAGAGCGAGCAGTACTTC. This sequence encodes CASQYRGLQSEQYF.

In this sample, this clonotype turned up a few times. The chain employs TRBV28 and TRBJ2-7; the D gene is possibly TRBD1 (5 bases). The CDR3 totals 17 residues. V lost 2 bases, J lost 0 bases, and 17 bases lay in between. Germline V gene data show CDR1 as MDHEN and CDR2 as SYDVKM. CDR3 loop: CASSLIGFGGASYEQYF. CDR3 in DNA: TGTGCCAGCAGTTTAATAGGTTTTGGTGGGGCCTCCTACGAGCAGTACTTC.

This clonotype was counted many times. V usage is TRBV12-3 or TRBV12-4 and J usage is TRBJ1-1; a possible D gene is TRBD1 (6 bases). The CDR3 loop spans 15 amino acids. V shed 5 bases and J shed 0 bases, with 13 bases lying between them. The CDR3 DNA follows: TGTGCCAGCAGTGACCCCCGACAGGTGAACACTGAAGCTTTCTTT. It encodes CASSDPRQVNTEAFF.

This clonotype has a count of ten or more. V is TRBV20-1 and J is TRBJ1-2, with D maybe TRBD1 (5 bases). In germline, CDR1 is DFQATT, CDR2 SNEGSKA (reference sequence). The CDR3 has 13 amino acids. The V gene lost 1 base and the J gene lost 11 bases, with 17 bases spanning the gap. This CDR3 reads CSARVRVDRSYTF. The CDR3 region has the DNA TGCAGTGCTAGAGTCAGAGTCGACAGATCGTACACCTTC.

This clonotype showed up many times. The rearrangement links TRBV15 to TRBJ1-5; D not certain. The CDR3 length is 14 residues. With 0 bases removed from V and 5 bases from J, the gap between germline ends came to 8 bases. CDR1 is LNHNV, CDR2 YYDKDF, per germline (reference sequence). CDR3 loop: CATSRDYGDQPQHF. The CDR3 bases are TGTGCCACCAGCAGAGATTATGGGGATCAGCCCCAGCATTTT.

To note about this clonotype: Just one base apart from a much larger clone, this may be a read error. The genes are TRBV7-6 and TRBJ2-5, with D unresolved. The CDR3 sequence is 12 residues long. Looked up from germline, CDR1 is SGHVS and CDR2 is FNYEAQ. With 5 bases removed from V and 1 base from J, the gap between germline ends came to 5 bases. CDR3: CASSAPQETQYF. As DNA, the CDR3 is TGTGCCAGCAGCGCCCCCCAAGAGACCCAGTACTTC.

This CDR3 reads CASSRPADYEQYF. CDR3 sequence (DNA): TGTGCCAGCAGCCGCCCCGCCGACTACGAGCAGTACTTC. This rearrangement joins TRBV12-3 or TRBV12-4 to TRBJ2-7; D is ambiguous. The CDR3 contains 13 residues. V was pared by 6 bases and J by 3 bases, with 12 bases between.

The table lists this clonotype with a few counts. The chain carries TRBV7-9 and TRBJ1-3, with a tentative D call TRBD1 (5 bases). Trimming left V 5 bases short and J 9 bases short, with 11 bases between. Germline-derived CDR1 and CDR2 are SEHNR and FQNEAQ (reference sequence). CDR3 length equals 12 residues. The CDR3 sequence: CASSPATGTIYF. The CDR3, as DNA: TGTGCCAGCAGCCCAGCTACAGGCACCATATATTTT.

There are many counts of this clonotype. The J gene is TRBJ2-5, the V gene TRBV24-1, with D unresolved. CDR1 is KGHDR, CDR2 SFDVKD, per germline. The CDR3 spans 15 residues. The V and J ends lost 4 bases and 1 base respectively, with 12 bases between them. CDR3: CATSDAVTPQETQYF. CDR3 nucleotide sequence: TGTGCCACCAGTGACGCCGTTACACCCCAAGAGACCCAGTACTTC.

The V call is TRBV28, the J call TRBJ2-5, with TRBD2 matching 11 bases. The CDR3 runs to 16 residues. After removal of 3 bases from V and 4 bases from J, the junction contained 7 bases not matched to a gene. Germline loops: CDR1 MDHEN, CDR2 SYDVKM. CDR3 in amino acids: CASSFAGLAVLETQYF. In DNA form, the CDR3 reads TGTGCCAGCAGTTTTGCGGGACTAGCGGTACTAGAGACCCAGTACTTC.

This chain connects TRBV6-2 or TRBV6-3 to TRBJ1-2, with 11 positions matching TRBD1. There are 16 residues in the CDR3. Germline V CDR1 and CDR2: MNHEY, SVGEGT. The trim removed 4 bases at V and 6 bases at J, leaving 10 bases unmatched. The CDR3 protein is CASSLRDRGKIHGYTF. CDR3 coding DNA: TGTGCCAGCAGTTTAAGGGACAGGGGGAAGATCCATGGCTACACCTTC.

V is TRBV12-3 or TRBV12-4 and J is TRBJ2-5, with D possibly TRBD1 on 6 matching bases. Trimming cost V 1 base and J 5 bases, with 11 bases left between them. This CDR3 is 14 amino acids long. CDR3 sequence reads: CASSLGGGAETQYF. The CDR3 nucleotides read TGTGCCAGCAGTTTAGGAGGGGGAGCGGAGACCCAGTACTTC.

This clonotype was seen many times. The chain recombines TRBV4-1 with TRBJ2-5, with 7 bases fitting TRBD2. Trimming at V came to 0 bases and at J to 2 bases, leaving 3 bases not matched to a gene. Germline V gene lookup returns CDR1 MGHRA and CDR2 YSYEKL. This CDR3 is built from 15 residues. CDR3 nucleotide sequence: TGCGCCAGCAGCCAAGATTCGGGACTACAAGAGACCCAGTACTTC. Its protein is CASSQDSGLQETQYF.

This chain links TRBV6-2 or TRBV6-3 with TRBJ2-5; 9 nucleotides align to TRBD1. Germline V gene sequence: CDR1 MNHEY, CDR2 SVGEGT. V lost 4 bases, J lost 4 bases, and 7 bases stayed unmatched. CDR3 length: 15 amino acids. The CDR3 spells CASSSAGTGRETQYF. As DNA, the CDR3 is TGTGCCAGCAGTTCCGCCGGGACAGGGAGAGAGACCCAGTACTTC.